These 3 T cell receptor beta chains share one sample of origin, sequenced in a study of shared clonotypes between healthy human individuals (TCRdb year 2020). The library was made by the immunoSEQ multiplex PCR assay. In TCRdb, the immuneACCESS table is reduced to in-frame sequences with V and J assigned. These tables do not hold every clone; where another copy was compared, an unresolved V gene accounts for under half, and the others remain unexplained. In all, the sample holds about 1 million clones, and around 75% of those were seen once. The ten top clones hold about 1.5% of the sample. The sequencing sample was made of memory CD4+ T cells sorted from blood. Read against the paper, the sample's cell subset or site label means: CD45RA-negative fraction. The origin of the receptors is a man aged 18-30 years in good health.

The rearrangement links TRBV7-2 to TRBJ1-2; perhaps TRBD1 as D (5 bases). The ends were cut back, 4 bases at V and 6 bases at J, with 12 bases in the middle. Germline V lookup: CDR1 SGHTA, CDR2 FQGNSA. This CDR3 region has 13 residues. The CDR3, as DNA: TGTGCCAGCAGCTCAGGGAGTTGGGATGGCTACACCTTC. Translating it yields CASSSGSWDGYTF.

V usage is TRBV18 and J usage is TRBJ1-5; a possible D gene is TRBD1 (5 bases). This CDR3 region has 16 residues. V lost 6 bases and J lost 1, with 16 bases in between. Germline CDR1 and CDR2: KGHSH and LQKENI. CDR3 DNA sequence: TGTGCCAGCTCCCTCGGGAGGGGACCAAGCAATCAGCCCCAGCATTTT. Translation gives CASSLGRGPSNQPQHF.

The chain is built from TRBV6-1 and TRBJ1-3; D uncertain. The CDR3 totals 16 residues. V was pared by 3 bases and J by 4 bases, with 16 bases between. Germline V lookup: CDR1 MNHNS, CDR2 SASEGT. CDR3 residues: CASSEKQSLTGNTIYF. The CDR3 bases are TGTGCCAGCAGTGAGAAACAATCTCTGACCGGAAACACCATATATTTT.